The clone carrying this TCR beta chain was seen only a few times. What it recognizes is unknown. The source of the sample is a study of T cell repertoires in cytomegalovirus infection. Study-wide context: Recently identified HLA-C-restricted CMV epitopes and well-studied HLA-B-restricted CMV epitopes were used by the study. Both CMV infection and a matching HLA type were indicated by public TCR beta signatures.

General study findings and limits: There were HLA-C-restricted CMV-specific TCR beta clonotypes dominating the ex vivo response. The cumulative frequency of public TCR beta families distinguished individuals who carried CMV together with the relevant HLA.

The CDR3 contains 14 residues. Per germline, CDR1 SEHNR and CDR2 FQNEAQ (reference sequence). V was shortened by 11 bases and J by 3 bases, with 17 bases between the two germline ends. TCRdb reanalysed the reads using MiXCR and keeps one entry per CDR3 protein. The repertoire holds 600,000 to 700,000 distinct CDR3 sequences, with around 30% as singletons. The origin of this receptor is a human donor in good health (CMV status not recorded). Some clones in this sample may be carry-over from other donors' samples. Sequenced here: cultured PBMCs, sampled from culture after CMV antigen stimulation. This chain uses TRBV7-9 with TRBJ1-5, with a possible D match to TRBD1 (6 bases). Here the CDR3 DNA reads TGTGCCGTCAGAGGGACAAGAGACAATCAGCCCCAGCATTTT. It encodes CAVRGTRDNQPQHF. The full variable domain, its missing parts supplied by reference TRBV7-9 and TRBJ1-5, is DTGVSQNPRHKITKRGQNVTFRCDPISEHNRLYWYRQTLGQGPEFLTYFQNEAQLEKSRLLSDRFSAERPKGSFSTLEIQRTEQGDSAMYLCAVRGTRDNQPQHFGDGTRLSIL.